Listed below are T cell receptor beta chains from one sample, sequenced in a study of T cell changes during pregnancy in multiple sclerosis. TCRdb's table, derived via immunoSEQ multiplex PCR, lists solely in-frame clones and lacks some. The sample includes tens of thousands of clones, 85% to 90% of them seen just once. The source material was peripheral blood, sampled after pregnancy. These receptors were collected from a female donor in good health, enrolled as a control in a pregnancy study. Each CDR3 is given with its conserved first and last residue. The order of the fields is CDR3 length, V gene, J gene, CDR3 protein.

>14|TRBV27|TRBJ2-3
CASSRGHSGDTQYF
>14|TRBV5-4|TRBJ2-1
CASSPGTLYNEQFF
>15|TRBV2|TRBJ2-1
CASSDRTSSSNEQFF
>15|TRBV29-1|TRBJ1-1
CSVLSPGQMNTEAFF
>16|TRBV6-6|TRBJ1-1
CASSYSTGELNTEAFF
>16|TRBV7-7|TRBJ1-1
CASSFPPKGANIEAFF
>17|TRBV7-9|TRBJ2-5
CASSLGLASAYQETQYF
>13|TRBV10-1|TRBJ2-2
CASSRGGTGELFF
>14|TRBV10-3|TRBJ2-3
CAISETGGTDTQYF
>15|TRBV27|TRBJ2-1
CASSYSGTGYNEQFF
>13|TRBV6-6|TRBJ1-1
CASSGGGRTEAFF
>16|TRBV19|TRBJ2-7
CASSIITGPGAYEQYF
>15|TRBV11-2|TRBJ1-1
CASSLGPGVGTEAFF